The source of this T cell receptor (beta chain) is a study of early T cells in non-severe SARS-CoV-2 infection. Across the study: Sequencing used unsorted whole-blood bulk RNA, so chains lack pairing.

In TCRdb, the 5' RACE reads were re-called with MiXCR into one record per CDR3 protein. This sample carries about 27,000 distinct CDR3 sequences, roughly 5.9% of them seen once, and the ten largest clones take around 1%. In this sample, this clonotype turned up many times. Trimming at V came to 1 base and at J to 7 bases, leaving 9 bases not matched to a gene. Germline CDR1 SGHVS, CDR2 FQNEAQ. CDR3 length equals 16 residues. The TCR comes from an adult who was a healthcare worker with PCR-confirmed SARS-CoV-2 infection or an uninfected control (not recorded which). Sequences were obtained from whole blood. The chain recombines TRBV7-8 with TRBJ2-1, with TRBD2 matching 8 bases. CDR3 protein: CASSLGLRGVLNEQFF. The CDR3 DNA sequence: TGTGCCAGCAGCTTAGGATTGCGGGGGGTCCTAAATGAGCAGTTCTTC.